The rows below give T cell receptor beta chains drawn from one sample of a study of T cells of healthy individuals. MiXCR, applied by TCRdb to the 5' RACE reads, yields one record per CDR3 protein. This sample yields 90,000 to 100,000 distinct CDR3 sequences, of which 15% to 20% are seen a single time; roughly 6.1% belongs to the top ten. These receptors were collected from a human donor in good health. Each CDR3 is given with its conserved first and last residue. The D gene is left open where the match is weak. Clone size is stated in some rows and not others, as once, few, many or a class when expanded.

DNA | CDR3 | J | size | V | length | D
TGTGCCAGCTCACCACCGATCGACACCGGGGAGCTGTTTTTT | CASSPPIDTGELFF | TRBJ2-2 | once | TRBV18 | 14 | .
TGTGCCAGCAGTTTGCATTTGGGGGGTGGCTACACCTTC | CASSLHLGGGYTF | TRBJ1-2 | many | TRBV7-9 | 13 | .
TGCGCCAGCAGCTTGGGCACAGGGGGATCGATGAACACTGAAGCTTTCTTT | CASSLGTGGSMNTEAFF | TRBJ1-1 | . | TRBV5-1 | 17 | TRBD1
TGCAGTGCTAGAGATACTAGCGAGCCTGGTAAGCAGTACTTC | CSARDTSEPGKQYF | TRBJ2-7 | . | TRBV20-1 | 14 | TRBD2
TGTGCCAGCAGCTTGACTAGCGGGGGCCGCTCCTACAATGAGCAGTTCTTC | CASSLTSGGRSYNEQFF | TRBJ2-1 | . | TRBV7-6 | 17 | TRBD2
TGCAGCGCCAAGCCCGGGGTGGGTCGATTAGTCTCCTACAATGAGCAGTTCTTC | CSAKPGVGRLVSYNEQFF | TRBJ2-1 | few | TRBV29-1 | 18 | .
TGTGCCAGCGGGGACAGGTTTACTAATTCACCCCTCCACTTT | CASGDRFTNSPLHF | TRBJ1-6 | few | TRBV6-6 | 14 | TRBD1
TGTGCCAGCAGTGTCGAGACAGGGGACCCCTCCTACGAGCAGTACTTC | CASSVETGDPSYEQYF | TRBJ2-7 | . | TRBV6-1 | 16 | TRBD1
TGCAGTGCTAGAGATCCCGCTAGTAATGACGCGACCCAGTACTTC | CSARDPASNDATQYF | TRBJ2-5 | . | TRBV20-1 | 15 | .
TGTGCCGGGGGCCCTACATGGAATGAGCAGTTCTTC | CAGGPTWNEQFF | TRBJ2-1 | few | TRBV10-3 | 12 | .
TGTGCCAGCAGTTACCGAGCGGGAGGGCAAGAGACCCAGTACTTC | CASSYRAGGQETQYF | TRBJ2-5 | . | TRBV6-2/TRBV6-3 | 15 | TRBD2
TGCAGTGTCCTGACAGGATATAATTCACCCCTCCACTTT | CSVLTGYNSPLHF | TRBJ1-6 | many | TRBV20-1 | 13 | .
TGTGCCAGCAGCAAAGTAGGGACTAGCGGGGGGGCGCCAGATACGCAGTATTTT | CASSKVGTSGGAPDTQYF | TRBJ2-3 | . | TRBV21-1 | 18 | .
TGTGCCAGCAGCTATATTACCGGGACACCATACGAGCAGTACTTC | CASSYITGTPYEQYF | TRBJ2-7 | . | TRBV5-6 | 15 | .